Given below is one T cell receptor (beta chain) in context. This sample is drawn from a study of blood T cell repertoires in COVID-19. The wider study: Acute-phase and convalescent COVID-19 samples originated in the United States, Italy and Spain. The cDNA or gDNA used as material had been derived from T cells, B-cell-depleted T cells, or PBMCs.

Original analysis: How many nucleated cells were present was estimated from reference gene primer amplification. The table came from immunoSEQ multiplex PCR; TCRdb's copy has only in-frame clones and leaves some out. The V and J calls and clone size come from that table; D and trimming were worked out from the DNA. The sample yields some 260,000 clones, over 75% seen once. Germline-derived CDR1 and CDR2 are SGHTA and FQGNSA. V lost 5 bases, J lost 11 bases, and 11 bases stayed unmatched. The CDR3 has 13 residues. The sequence came from a human donor in a cohort sampled during active COVID-19. The chain uses TRBV7-2 and TRBJ1-1, with 7 bases that match TRBD1. The source material was peripheral blood. CDR3 sequence reads: CASSPGQIAVAFF. In nucleotides, the CDR3 is TGTGCCAGCAGCCCGGGACAGATTGCAGTGGCTTTCTTT. The variable domain in full, with the rest retrieved from reference TRBV7-2 and TRBJ1-1, is GAGVSQSPSNKVTEKGKDVELRCDPISGHTALYWYRQSLGQGLEFLIYFQGNSAPDKSGLPSDRFSAERTGGSVSTLTIQRTQQEDSAVYLCASSPGQIAVAFFGQGTRLTVV.